Detailed here is one T cell receptor (beta chain). Its antigen is not known. It was with 60 Vbeta and 13 Jbeta primers that the PCR ran. Clones were read by immunoSEQ multiplex PCR, and TCRdb kept only the in-frame ones, dropping some. The profile covers some 140,000 clones, with less than 85% appearing a single time and 8.8% taken by the ten largest. The data stem from a study of cytomegalovirus exposure and HLA in healthy donors. The overall study: Earlier work reported approximately 110 million unique TCR beta sequences from about 190 million T cells.

Findings of the study overall: Sequences of the TCR beta chain were said to predict the HLA-A and HLA-B alleles of most subjects accurately. Through in vitro validation, three CMV-associated chains were shown to be specific for CMV antigens. With DRB1 most and HLA-C fewest, TCR association rates differed between HLA loci in a later analysis.

In germline, CDR1 is MNHEY, CDR2 SVGAGI. This CDR3 has 12 amino acids. The chain combines TRBV6-5 with TRBJ2-5; the match to TRBD1 covers 8 bases. The J call may be wrong; the DNA end is better matched by TRBJ2-7. The receptor comes from a woman between 50 and 59 years old in good health and CMV-seropositive. Sequences were obtained from PBMCs. CDR3 sequence reads: CASGDRKYEQYF. The DNA for the CDR3 is TGTGCCAGCGGGGACAGGAAGTACGAGCAGTACTTC.